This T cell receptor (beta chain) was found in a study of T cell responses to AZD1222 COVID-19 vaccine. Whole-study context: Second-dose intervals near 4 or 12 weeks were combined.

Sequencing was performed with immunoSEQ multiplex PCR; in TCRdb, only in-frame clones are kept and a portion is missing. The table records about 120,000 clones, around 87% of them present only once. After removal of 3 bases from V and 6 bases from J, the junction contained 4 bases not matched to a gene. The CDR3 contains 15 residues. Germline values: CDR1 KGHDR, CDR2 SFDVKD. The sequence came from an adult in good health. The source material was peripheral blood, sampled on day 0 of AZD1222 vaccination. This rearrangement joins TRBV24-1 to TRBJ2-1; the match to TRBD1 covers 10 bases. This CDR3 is CATSDPRTGGNEQFF. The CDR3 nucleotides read TGTGCCACCAGTGATCCCCGGACAGGGGGCAATGAGCAGTTCTTC.